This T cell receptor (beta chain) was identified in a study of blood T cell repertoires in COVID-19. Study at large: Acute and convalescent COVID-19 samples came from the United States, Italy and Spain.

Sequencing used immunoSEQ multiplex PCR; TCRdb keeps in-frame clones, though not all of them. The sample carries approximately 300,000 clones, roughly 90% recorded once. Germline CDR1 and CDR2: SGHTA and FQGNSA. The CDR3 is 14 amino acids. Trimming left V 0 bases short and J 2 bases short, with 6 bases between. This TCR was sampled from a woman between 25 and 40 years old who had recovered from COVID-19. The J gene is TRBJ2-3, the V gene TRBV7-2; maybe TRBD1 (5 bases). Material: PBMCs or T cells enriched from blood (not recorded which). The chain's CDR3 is CASSLADTTDTQYF. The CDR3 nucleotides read TGTGCCAGCAGCTTAGCGGACACCACAGATACGCAGTATTTT.